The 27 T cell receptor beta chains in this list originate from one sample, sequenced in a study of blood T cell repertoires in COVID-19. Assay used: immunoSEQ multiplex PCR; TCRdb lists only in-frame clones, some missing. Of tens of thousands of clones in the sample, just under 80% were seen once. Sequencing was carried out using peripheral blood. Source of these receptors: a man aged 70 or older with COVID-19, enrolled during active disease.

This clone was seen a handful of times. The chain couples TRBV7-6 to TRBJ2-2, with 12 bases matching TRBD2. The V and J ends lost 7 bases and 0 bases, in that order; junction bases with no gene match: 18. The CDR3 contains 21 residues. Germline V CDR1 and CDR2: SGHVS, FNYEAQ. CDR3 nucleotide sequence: TGTGCCAGCAACCTTAGAATATCGACTAGCGGGAGTAGTCCGAACACCGGGGAGCTGTTTTTT. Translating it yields CASNLRISTSGSSPNTGELFF.

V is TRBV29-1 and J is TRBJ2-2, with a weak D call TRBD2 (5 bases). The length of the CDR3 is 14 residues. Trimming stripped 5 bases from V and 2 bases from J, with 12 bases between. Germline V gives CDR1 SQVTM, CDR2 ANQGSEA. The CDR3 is CSVRLGGNTGELFF. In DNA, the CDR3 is TGCAGCGTTCGGCTAGGAGGTAACACCGGGGAGCTGTTTTTT.

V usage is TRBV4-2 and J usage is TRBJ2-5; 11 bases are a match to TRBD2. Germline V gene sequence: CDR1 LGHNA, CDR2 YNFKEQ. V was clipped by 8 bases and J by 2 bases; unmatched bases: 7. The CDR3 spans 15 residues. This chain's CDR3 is CASGAGTSGQETQYF. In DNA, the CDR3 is TGTGCCAGCGGGGCCGGGACTAGCGGACAAGAGACCCAGTACTTC.

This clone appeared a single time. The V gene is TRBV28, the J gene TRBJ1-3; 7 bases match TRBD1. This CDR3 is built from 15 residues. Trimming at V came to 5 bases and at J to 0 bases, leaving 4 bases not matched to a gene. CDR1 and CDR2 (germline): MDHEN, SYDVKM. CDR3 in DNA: TGTGCCAGCAGTACAGGGGTCCTCTCTGGAAACACCATATATTTT. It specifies CASSTGVLSGNTIYF. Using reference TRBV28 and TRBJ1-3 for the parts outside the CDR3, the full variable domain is DVKVTQSSRYLVKRTGEKVFLECVQDMDHENMFWYRQDPGLGLRLIYFSYDVKMKEKGDIPEGYSVSREKKERFSLILESASTNQTSMYLCASSTGVLSGNTIYFGEGSWLTVV.

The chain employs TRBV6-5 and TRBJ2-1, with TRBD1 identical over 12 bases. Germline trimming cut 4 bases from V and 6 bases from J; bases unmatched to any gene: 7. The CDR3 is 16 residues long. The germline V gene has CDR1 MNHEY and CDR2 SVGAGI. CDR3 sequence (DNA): TGTGCCAGCAGTTCCCCCGGGACAGGGGGCTCCAATGAGCAGTTCTTC. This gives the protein CASSSPGTGGSNEQFF.

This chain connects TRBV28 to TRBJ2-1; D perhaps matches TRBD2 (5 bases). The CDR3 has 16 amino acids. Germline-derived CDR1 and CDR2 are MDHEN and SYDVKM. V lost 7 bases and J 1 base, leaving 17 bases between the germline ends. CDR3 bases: TGTGCCAGCACCAAACTCGGGGTCCTGTCCTACAATGAGCAGTTCTTC. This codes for CASTKLGVLSYNEQFF. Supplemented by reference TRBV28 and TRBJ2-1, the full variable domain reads DVKVTQSSRYLVKRTGEKVFLECVQDMDHENMFWYRQDPGLGLRLIYFSYDVKMKEKGDIPEGYSVSREKKERFSLILESASTNQTSMYLCASTKLGVLSYNEQFFGPGTRLTVL.

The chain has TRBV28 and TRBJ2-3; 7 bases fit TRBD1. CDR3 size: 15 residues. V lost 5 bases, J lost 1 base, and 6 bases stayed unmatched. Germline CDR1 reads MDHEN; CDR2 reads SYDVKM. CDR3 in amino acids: CASSATGSGTDTQYF. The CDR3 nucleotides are TGTGCCAGCAGTGCGACAGGGAGCGGCACAGATACGCAGTATTTT.

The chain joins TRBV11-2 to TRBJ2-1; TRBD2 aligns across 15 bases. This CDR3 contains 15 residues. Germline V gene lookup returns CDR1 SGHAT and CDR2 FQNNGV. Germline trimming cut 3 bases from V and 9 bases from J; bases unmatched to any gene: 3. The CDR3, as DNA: TGTGCCAGCAGCTTTGGACTAGCGGGAGGGCGTGAGCAGTTCTTC. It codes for CASSFGLAGGREQFF.

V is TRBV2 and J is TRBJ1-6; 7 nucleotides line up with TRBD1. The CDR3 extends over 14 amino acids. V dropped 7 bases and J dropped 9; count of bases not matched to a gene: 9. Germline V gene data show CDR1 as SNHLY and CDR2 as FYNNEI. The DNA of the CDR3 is TGTGCCAGCACGACAGGGTACGAGCGTTCACCCCTCCACTTT. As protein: CASTTGYERSPLHF.

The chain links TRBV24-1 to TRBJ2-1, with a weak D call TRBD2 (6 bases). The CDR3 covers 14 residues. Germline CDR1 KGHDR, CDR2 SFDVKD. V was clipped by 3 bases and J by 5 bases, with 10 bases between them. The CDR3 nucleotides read TGTGCCACCAGTGATGCGGGGATTCACAATGAGCAGTTCTTC. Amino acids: CATSDAGIHNEQFF.

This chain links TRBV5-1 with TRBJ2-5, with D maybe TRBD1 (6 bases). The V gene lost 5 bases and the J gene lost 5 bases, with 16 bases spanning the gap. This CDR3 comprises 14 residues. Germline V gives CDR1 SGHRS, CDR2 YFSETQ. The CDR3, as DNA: TGCGCCAGCAGAACGGTGGGGGCCAGGGAGACCCAGTACTTC. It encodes CASRTVGARETQYF.

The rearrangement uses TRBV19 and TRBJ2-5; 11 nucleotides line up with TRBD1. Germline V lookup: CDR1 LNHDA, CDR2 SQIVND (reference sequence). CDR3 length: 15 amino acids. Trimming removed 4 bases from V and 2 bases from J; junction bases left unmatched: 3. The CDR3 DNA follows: TGTGCCAGTAGTACAGGACAGGGGGCGCAAGAGACCCAGTACTTC. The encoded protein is CASSTGQGAQETQYF.

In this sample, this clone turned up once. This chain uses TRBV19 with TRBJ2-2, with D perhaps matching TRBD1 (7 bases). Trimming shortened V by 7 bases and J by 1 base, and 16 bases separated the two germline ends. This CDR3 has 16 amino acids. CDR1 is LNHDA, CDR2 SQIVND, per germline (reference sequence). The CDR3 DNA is TGTGCCAGTATGTTCTTCCAGGGGGGGAACACCGGGGAGCTGTTTTTT. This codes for CASMFFQGGNTGELFF.

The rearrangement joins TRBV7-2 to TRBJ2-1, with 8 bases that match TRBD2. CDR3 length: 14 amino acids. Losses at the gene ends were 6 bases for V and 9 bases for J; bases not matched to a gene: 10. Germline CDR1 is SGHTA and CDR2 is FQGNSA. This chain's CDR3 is CASSSGGRVSEQFF. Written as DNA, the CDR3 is TGTGCCAGCAGTTCGGGAGGGCGGGTCTCTGAGCAGTTCTTC.

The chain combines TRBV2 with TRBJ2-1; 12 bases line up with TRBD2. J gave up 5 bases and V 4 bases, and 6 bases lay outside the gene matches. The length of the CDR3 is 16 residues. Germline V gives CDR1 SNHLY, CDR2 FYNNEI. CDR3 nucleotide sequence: TGTGCCAGCAGTGTTCTAGCGGGAGGGAGGAACAATGAGCAGTTCTTC. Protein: CASSVLAGGRNNEQFF.

The CDR3 DNA follows: TGTGCCAGCAGCTTATTTTCGAGCGGCCCCCAGGGGAATGAGCAGTTCTTC. It is translated as CASSLFSSGPQGNEQFF. V usage is TRBV7-8 and J usage is TRBJ2-1, with a tentative D call TRBD1 (6 bases). CDR3 length: 17 amino acids. V shed 2 bases and J shed 7 bases, with 21 bases lying between them. CDR1 and CDR2 (germline): SGHVS, FQNEAQ. Based on the CDR3 plus reference TRBV7-8 and TRBJ2-1, the full variable domain is GAGVSQSPRYKVAKRGQDVALRCDPISGHVSLFWYQQALGQGPEFLTYFQNEAQLDKSGLPSDRFFAERPEGSVSTLKIQRTQQEDSAVYLCASSLFSSGPQGNEQFFGPGTRLTVL.

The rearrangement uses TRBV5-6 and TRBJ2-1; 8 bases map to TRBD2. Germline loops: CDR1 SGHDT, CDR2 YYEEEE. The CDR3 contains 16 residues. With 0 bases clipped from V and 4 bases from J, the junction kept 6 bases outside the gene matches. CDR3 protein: CASSLDSGAMYNEQFF. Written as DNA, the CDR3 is TGTGCCAGCAGCTTGGATAGCGGGGCCATGTACAATGAGCAGTTCTTC.

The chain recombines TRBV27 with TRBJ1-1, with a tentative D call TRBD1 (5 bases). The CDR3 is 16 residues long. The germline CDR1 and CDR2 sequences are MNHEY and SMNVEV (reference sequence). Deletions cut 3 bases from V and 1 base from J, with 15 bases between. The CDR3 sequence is CASSFRTPYRNTEAFF. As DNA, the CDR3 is TGTGCCAGCAGTTTTCGGACACCCTATAGGAACACTGAAGCTTTCTTT.

The CDR3 DNA is TGTGCCAGCAGCCGGGAGGGCTACGAGCAGTACTTC. Protein sequence: CASSREGYEQYF. The V and J genes are TRBV11-2 and TRBJ2-7, with 8 positions matching TRBD2. The CDR3 is 12 residues long. Losses at the gene ends were 5 bases for V and 3 bases for J; bases not matched to a gene: 0. Germline V gives CDR1 SGHAT, CDR2 FQNNGV.

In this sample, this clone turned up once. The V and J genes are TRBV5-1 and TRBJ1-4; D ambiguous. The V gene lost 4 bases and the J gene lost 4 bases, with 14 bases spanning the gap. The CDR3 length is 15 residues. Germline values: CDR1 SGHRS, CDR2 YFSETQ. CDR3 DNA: TGCGCCAGCAGCCCTACCGGGGTAAATAATGAAAAACTGTTTTTT. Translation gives CASSPTGVNNEKLFF. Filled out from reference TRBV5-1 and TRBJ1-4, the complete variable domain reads KAGVTQTPRYLIKTRGQQVTLSCSPISGHRSVSWYQQTPGQGLQFLFEYFSETQRNKGNFPGRFSGRQFSNSRSEMNVSTLELGDSALYLCASSPTGVNNEKLFFGSGTQLSVL.

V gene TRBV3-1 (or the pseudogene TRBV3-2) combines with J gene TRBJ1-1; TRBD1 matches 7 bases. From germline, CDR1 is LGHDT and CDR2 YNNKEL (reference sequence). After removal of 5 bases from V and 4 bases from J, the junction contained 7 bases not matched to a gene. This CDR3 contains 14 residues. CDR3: CASSTIAGGTEAFF. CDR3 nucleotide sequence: TGTGCCAGCAGCACCATCGCAGGGGGCACTGAAGCTTTCTTT.

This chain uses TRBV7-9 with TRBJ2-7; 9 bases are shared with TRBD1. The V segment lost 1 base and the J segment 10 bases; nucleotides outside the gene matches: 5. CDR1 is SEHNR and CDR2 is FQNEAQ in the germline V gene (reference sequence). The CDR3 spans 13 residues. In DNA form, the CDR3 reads TGTGCCAGCAGCTTAGTGCGACAGGGGGGTCAGTACTTC. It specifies CASSLVRQGGQYF.

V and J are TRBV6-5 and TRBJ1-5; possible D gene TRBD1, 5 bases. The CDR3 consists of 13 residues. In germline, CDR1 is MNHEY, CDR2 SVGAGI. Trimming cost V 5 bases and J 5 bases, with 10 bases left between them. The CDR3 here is CASSPREDQPQHF. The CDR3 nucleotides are TGTGCCAGCAGTCCCAGGGAGGATCAGCCCCAGCATTTT.

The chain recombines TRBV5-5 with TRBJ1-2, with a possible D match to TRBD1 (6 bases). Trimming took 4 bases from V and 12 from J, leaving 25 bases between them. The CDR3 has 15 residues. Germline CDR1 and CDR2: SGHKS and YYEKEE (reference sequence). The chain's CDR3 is CASSPQTGPRGGDTF. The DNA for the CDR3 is TGTGCCAGCAGCCCACAAACAGGGCCGCGAGGTGGGGACACCTTC.

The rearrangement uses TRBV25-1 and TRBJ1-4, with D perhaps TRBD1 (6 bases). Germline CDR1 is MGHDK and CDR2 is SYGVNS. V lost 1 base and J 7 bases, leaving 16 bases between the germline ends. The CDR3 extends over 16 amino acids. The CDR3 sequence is CASSEWSGGAVEKLFF. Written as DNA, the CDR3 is TGTGCCAGCAGTGAATGGTCCGGGGGGGCGGTTGAAAAACTGTTTTTT.

The CDR3 DNA sequence: TGTGCCAGCAGCTTATCCCCTAGCGGATGGCGGGATACGCAGTATTTT. It is translated as CASSLSPSGWRDTQYF. The chain combines TRBV7-2 with TRBJ2-3; the match to TRBD2 covers 7 bases. Germline V gene lookup returns CDR1 SGHTA and CDR2 FQGNSA. V lost 2 bases to trimming and J lost 6 bases; unmatched junction nucleotides: 11. The CDR3 is 16 amino acids.

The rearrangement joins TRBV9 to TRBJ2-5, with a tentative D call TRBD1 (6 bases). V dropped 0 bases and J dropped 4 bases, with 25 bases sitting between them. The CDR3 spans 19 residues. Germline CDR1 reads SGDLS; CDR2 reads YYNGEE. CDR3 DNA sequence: TGTGCCAGCAGCGTAGGCCCGACCCCCCTGGACAGTCAAGGAGAGACCCAGTACTTC. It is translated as CASSVGPTPLDSQGETQYF. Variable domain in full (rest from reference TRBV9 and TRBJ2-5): DSGVTQTPKHLITATGQRVTLRCSPRSGDLSVYWYQQSLDQGLQFLIQYYNGEERAKGNILERFSAQQFPDLHSELNLSSLELGDSALYFCASSVGPTPLDSQGETQYFGPGTRLLVL.